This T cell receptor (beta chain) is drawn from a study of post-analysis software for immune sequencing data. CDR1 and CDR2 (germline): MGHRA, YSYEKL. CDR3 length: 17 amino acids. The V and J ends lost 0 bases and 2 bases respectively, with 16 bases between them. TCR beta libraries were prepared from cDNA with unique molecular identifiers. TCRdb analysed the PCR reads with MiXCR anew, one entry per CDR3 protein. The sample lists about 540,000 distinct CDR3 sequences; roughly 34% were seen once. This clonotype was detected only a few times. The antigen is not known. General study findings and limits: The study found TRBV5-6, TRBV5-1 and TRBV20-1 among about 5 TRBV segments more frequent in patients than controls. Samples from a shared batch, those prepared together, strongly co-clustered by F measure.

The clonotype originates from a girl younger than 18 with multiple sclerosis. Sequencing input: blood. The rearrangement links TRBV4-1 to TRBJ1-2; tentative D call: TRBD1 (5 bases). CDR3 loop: CASSQDPLGPRNYGYTF. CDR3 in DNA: TGCGCCAGCAGCCAAGATCCGCTGGGGCCGCGAAACTATGGCTACACCTTC.